This T cell receptor (beta chain) originates from a study of regulatory T cells in long-lasting Graves disease. The time point was: newly diagnosed GD, antithyroid drugs for less than 3 months. Scientists built the TCR library using RNA that was extracted from PBMCs. American Thyroid Association guidelines defined how Graves' disease was diagnosed. The peripheral blood volume drawn was about 10 milliliters, and it was collected into EDTA tubes. The TCR beta library used iRepertoire HTBI primers with Arm-PCR amplification of CDR3. One entry per CDR3 protein results from TCRdb running MiXCR on the multiplex PCR reads. The sample has 440,000 or so distinct CDR3 sequences; about a sixth are singletons. V gave up 2 bases and J gave up 5 bases, with 15 bases separating them. Germline V CDR1 and CDR2: DFQATT, SNEGSKA (reference sequence). The CDR3 is 14 amino acids. Study-level results: Having few samples may have compromised the accuracy.

This clonotype was seen at least ten times. Its antigen is not known. In addition, the sample was reused for a study of T cells in Graves' hyperthyroidism and ophthalmopathy. That paper states: Subjects aged 18 to 65 presented with newly diagnosed hyperthyroidism of less than 2 months' duration.

The chain has TRBV20-1 and TRBJ2-5; D might be TRBD1 (6 bases). The sample in question was peripheral blood mononuclear cells (PBMCs), obtained at new diagnosis, from a patient treated with antithyroid drugs. The sequence came from a woman in her 30s with Graves disease. The CDR3 coding sequence is TGCAGTGCTAGAAACGCAGGGGTTGCGGAGACCCAGTACTTC. It yields the protein CSARNAGVAETQYF.